This is a list of T cell receptor beta chains from one sample in a study of blood T cell repertoires in COVID-19. The protocol was immunoSEQ multiplex PCR, while the TCRdb copy is restricted to in-frame clones and leaves out a portion. The sample includes about 140,000 clones, 70% to 90% of them seen just once. Sequences were obtained from peripheral blood. These receptors originate from a woman in her fifties or sixties with acute or convalescent COVID-19. The CDR3 runs from the conserved cysteine through the conserved F or W. A D gene is named only where the DNA matches it firmly. Clone size is given for some rows only: seen once, a few or many times, or a class if the clone is expanded.

clone size | D gene | J gene | V gene | CDR3 DNA | CDR3 protein
NA | NA | TRBJ2-3 | TRBV6-5 | TGTGCCAGCAGTTACTCGATCACGGGGAGCACAGATACGCAGTATTTT | CASSYSITGSTDTQYF
NA | TRBD2 | TRBJ2-2 | TRBV30 | TGTGCCCACTCGTCGGGGGGGCCGTCCCACACCGGGGAGCTGTTTTTT | CAHSSGGPSHTGELFF
once | TRBD2 | TRBJ2-3 | TRBV28 | TGTGCCAGCAGTTTATTTATTCCCCCGGGACTAGCGGGGGGAATCCCTAAGGGAGATACGCAGTATTTT | CASSLFIPPGLAGGIPKGDTQYF
NA | NA | TRBJ2-7 | TRBV28 | TGTGCCAGCAGTTTGACAGGCGGAACCTCCTACGAGCAGTACTTC | CASSLTGGTSYEQYF
NA | NA | TRBJ1-2 | TRBV7-2 | TGTGCCAGCAGCTTATCGGGTTGGGGCTACACCTTC | CASSLSGWGYTF
NA | TRBD1 | TRBJ2-1 | TRBV5-1 | TGCGCCAGCAGCTTGGCATTGTCAGGGGGCTACAATGAGCAGTTCTTC | CASSLALSGGYNEQFF
NA | NA | TRBJ1-6 | TRBV3-1/TRBV3-2 | TGTGCCAGCAGCCATAACCAGGATTCACCCCTCCACTTT | CASSHNQDSPLHF
NA | TRBD1 | TRBJ1-5 | TRBV5-8 | TGTGCCAGCAGCGGACAGGGGGACGTTAATCAGCCCCAGCATTTT | CASSGQGDVNQPQHF
NA | NA | TRBJ2-3 | TRBV5-1 | TGCGCCAGCAGCTCTAGCTTCACAGATACGCAGTATTTT | CASSSSFTDTQYF
NA | TRBD1 | TRBJ2-1 | TRBV11-2 | TGTGCCAGCAGCTTAGAAGCGGCAGGGGGCTTCAATGAGCAGTTCTTC | CASSLEAAGGFNEQFF
NA | NA | TRBJ2-3 | TRBV5-4 | TGTGCCAGCAGGTACTTCGGGACACCTTATTCCACAGATACGCAGTATTTT | CASRYFGTPYSTDTQYF
NA | TRBD1 | TRBJ1-2 | TRBV4-1 | TGCGCCAGCAGCCAAGTAGGGCCGGGACAGGGCAAGTATGGCTACACCTTC | CASSQVGPGQGKYGYTF
NA | TRBD2 | TRBJ2-5 | TRBV7-3 | TGTGCCAGCAGCTTAATGGCGGGGGGCAGGGAGACCCAGTACTTC | CASSLMAGGRETQYF
NA | NA | TRBJ1-2 | TRBV19 | TGTGCCAGTAACCCTGCAGGGTCTAACTATGGCTACACCTTC | CASNPAGSNYGYTF
NA | NA | TRBJ1-4 | TRBV3-1/TRBV3-2 | TGTGCCAGCAGCCAAGATCGGAGGACAACTAATGAAAAACTGTTTTTT | CASSQDRRTTNEKLFF
NA | NA | TRBJ1-2 | TRBV15 | TGTGCCACCAGCAGAGATACAGGGCTTAACTATGGCTACACCTTC | CATSRDTGLNYGYTF
once | TRBD1 | TRBJ1-2 | TRBV6-5 | TGTGCCAGCAGGCTACAGGGGGCTAAGGTCGGCTACACCTTC | CASRLQGAKVGYTF
NA | NA | TRBJ2-7 | TRBV5-5 | TGTGCCAGCAGCTTGACAGGATCCTACGAGCAGTACTTC | CASSLTGSYEQYF
NA | TRBD1 | TRBJ2-7 | TRBV4-3 | TGCGCCAGCAGCCAGGGCTTACAGGGGCTTGCCTACGAGCAGTACTTC | CASSQGLQGLAYEQYF
NA | NA | TRBJ1-1 | TRBV19 | TGTGCCAGTAGTGACCCTAGGGACTCGGGGGACACTGAAGCTTTCTTT | CASSDPRDSGDTEAFF
NA | TRBD1 | TRBJ2-7 | TRBV5-4 | TGTGCCAGCAGCTTCAGGGACAGGGGGCTAGGAGAGCAGTACTTC | CASSFRDRGLGEQYF